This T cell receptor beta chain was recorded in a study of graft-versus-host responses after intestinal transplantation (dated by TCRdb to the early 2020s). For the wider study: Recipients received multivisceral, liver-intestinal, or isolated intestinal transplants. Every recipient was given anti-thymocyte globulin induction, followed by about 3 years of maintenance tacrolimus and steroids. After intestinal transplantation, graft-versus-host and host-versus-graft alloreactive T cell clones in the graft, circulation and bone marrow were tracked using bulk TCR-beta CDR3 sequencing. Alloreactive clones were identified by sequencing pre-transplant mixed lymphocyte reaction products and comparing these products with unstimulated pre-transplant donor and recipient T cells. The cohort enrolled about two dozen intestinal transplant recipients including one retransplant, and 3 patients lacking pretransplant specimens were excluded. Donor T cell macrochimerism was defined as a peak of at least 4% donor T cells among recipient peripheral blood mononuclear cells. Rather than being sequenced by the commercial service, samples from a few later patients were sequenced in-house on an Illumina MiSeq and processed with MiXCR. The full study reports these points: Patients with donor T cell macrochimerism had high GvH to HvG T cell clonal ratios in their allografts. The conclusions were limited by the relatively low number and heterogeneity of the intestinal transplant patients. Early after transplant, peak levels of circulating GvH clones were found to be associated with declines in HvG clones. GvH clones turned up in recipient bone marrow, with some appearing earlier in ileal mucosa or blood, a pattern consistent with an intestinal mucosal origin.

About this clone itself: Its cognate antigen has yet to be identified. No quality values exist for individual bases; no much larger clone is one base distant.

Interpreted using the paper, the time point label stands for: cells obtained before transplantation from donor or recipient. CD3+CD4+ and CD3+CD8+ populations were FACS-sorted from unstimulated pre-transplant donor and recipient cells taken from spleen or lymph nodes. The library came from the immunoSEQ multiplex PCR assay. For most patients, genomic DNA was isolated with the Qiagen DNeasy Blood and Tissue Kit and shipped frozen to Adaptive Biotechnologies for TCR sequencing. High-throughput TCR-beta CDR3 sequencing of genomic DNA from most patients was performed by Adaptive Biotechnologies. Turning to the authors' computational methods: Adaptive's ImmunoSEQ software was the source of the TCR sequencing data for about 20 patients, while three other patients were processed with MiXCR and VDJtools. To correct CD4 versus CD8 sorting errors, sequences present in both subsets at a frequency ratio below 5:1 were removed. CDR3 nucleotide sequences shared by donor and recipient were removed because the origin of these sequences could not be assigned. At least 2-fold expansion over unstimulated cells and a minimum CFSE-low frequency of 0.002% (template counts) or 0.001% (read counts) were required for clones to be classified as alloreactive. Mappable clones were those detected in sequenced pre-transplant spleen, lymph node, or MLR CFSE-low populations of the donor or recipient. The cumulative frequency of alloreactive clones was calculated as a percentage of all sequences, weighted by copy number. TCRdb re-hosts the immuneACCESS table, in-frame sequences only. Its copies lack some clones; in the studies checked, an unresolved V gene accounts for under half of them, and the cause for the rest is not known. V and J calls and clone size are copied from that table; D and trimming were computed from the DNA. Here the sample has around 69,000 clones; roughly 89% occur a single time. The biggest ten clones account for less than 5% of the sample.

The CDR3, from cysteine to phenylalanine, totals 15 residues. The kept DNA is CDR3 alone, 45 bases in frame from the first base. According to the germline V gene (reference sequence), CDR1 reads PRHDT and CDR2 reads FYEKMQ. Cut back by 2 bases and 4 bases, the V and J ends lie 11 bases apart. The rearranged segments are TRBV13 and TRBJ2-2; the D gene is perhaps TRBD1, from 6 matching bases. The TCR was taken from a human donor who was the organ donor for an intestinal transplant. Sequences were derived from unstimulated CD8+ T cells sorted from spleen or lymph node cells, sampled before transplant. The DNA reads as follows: TGTGCCAGCAGCTTAACAGGGTCCGGCACCGGGGAGCTGTTTTTT. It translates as CASSLTGSGTGELFF. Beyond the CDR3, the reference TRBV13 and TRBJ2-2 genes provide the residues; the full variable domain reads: AAGVIQSPRHLIKEKRETATLKCYPIPRHDTVYWYQQGPGQDPQFLISFYEKMQSDKGSIPDRFSAQQFSDYHSELNMSSLELGDSALYFCASSLTGSGTGELFFGEGSRLTVL.